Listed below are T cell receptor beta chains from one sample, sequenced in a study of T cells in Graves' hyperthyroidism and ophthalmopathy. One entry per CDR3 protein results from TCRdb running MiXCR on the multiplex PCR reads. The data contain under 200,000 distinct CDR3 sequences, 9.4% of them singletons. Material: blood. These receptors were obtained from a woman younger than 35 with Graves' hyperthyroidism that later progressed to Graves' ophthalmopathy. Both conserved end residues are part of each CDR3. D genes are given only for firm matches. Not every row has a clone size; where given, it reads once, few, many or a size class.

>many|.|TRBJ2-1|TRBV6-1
TGTGCCAGCAGTCCCCGACTCTGGGGGTACTCCTACAATGAGCAGTTCTTC
CASSPRLWGYSYNEQFF
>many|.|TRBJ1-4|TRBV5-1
TGCGCCAGCAGCCTAACAGCGTCCGTTGATGAAAAACTGTTTTTT
CASSLTASVDEKLFF
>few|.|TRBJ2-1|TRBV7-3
TGTGCCAGCAGCCACCCCCGGTGGGGAAGCTCCTACAATGAGCAGTTCTTC
CASSHPRWGSSYNEQFF
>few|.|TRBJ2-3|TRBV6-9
TGTGCCAGCAGTTACCGGCCGGGCAGAAGCACAGATACGCAGTATTTT
CASSYRPGRSTDTQYF
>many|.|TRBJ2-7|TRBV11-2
TGTGCCAGCAGCCGAGACATACCCTACGAGCAGTACTTC
CASSRDIPYEQYF
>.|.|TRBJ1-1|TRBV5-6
TGTGCCAGCAGTCTACAGGGAAGGAACACTGAAGCTTTCTTT
CASSLQGRNTEAFF
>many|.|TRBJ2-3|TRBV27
TGTGCCAGCAGCCCCTCCGTAGAGAACACAGATACGCAGTATTTT
CASSPSVENTDTQYF
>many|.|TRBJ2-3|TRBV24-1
TGTGCCACCAGTGATCGACACCTACAGGATACGCAGTATTTT
CATSDRHLQDTQYF
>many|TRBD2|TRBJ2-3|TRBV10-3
TGTGCCATCAGTGACCCGATAGCGGGGGGGGGATTCACAGATACGCAGTATTTT
CAISDPIAGGGFTDTQYF
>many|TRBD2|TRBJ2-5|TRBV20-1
TGCAGTGCGATAAACGTAGCGGGAGGCAAACAAGAGACCCAGTACTTC
CSAINVAGGKQETQYF
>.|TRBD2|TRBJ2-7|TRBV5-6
TGTGCCAGCAGCTTGGTAGGCGGGGGAGACTACGAGCAGTACTTC
CASSLVGGGDYEQYF
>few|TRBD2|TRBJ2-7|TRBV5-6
TGTGCCAGCAGAGGAATGTCGGGAGGGCCCTACGAGCAGTACTTC
CASRGMSGGPYEQYF
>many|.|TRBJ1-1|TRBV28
TGTGCCAGCATCCGACCCCCCACTGAAGCTTTCTTT
CASIRPPTEAFF
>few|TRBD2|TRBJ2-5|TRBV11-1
TGTGCCAGCAGCCAATCATCGCCGGGACTAGCGGGAACGCTAGAAGAGACCCAGTACTTC
CASSQSSPGLAGTLEETQYF
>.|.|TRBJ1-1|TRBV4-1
TGCGCCAGCAGCCAAGGACCAGGGGCCTTGAACACTGAAGCTTTCTTT
CASSQGPGALNTEAFF
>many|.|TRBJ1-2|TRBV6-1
TGTGCCAGCAGCAGGACAGCTTCTCAGCGGGATGGCTACACCTTC
CASSRTASQRDGYTF